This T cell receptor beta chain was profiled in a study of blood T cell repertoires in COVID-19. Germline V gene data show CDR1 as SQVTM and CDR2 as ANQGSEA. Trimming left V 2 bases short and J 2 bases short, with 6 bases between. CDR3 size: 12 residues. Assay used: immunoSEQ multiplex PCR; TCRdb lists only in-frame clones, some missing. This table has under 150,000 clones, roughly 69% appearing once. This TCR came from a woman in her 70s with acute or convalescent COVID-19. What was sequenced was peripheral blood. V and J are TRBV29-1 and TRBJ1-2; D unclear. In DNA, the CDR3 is TGCAGCGTTGAAACCGAGAACTATGGCTACACCTTC. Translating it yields CSVETENYGYTF.